What follows are 9 T cell receptor beta chains derived from one specimen sequenced in a study of cytomegalovirus exposure and HLA in healthy donors. The PCR employed 60 Vbeta primers together with 13 Jbeta primers. TCRdb's table, derived via immunoSEQ multiplex PCR, lists solely in-frame clones and lacks some. This sample has roughly 230,000 clones, with roughly 73% found just once. Sequencing was done on a sample of PBMCs. Receptors were obtained from a boy between 10 and 17 years old in good health and CMV-seronegative.

The chain couples TRBV5-1 to TRBJ2-7; D remains ambiguous. The CDR3 has 13 amino acids. The germline V gene encodes CDR1 SGHRS and CDR2 YFSETQ. Trimming left V 0 bases short and J 6 bases short, with 10 bases between. CDR3 in amino acids: CASSLAAGGEQYF. The CDR3 DNA reads TGCGCCAGCAGCTTGGCGGCAGGTGGCGAGCAGTACTTC.

This clone has more than one count but fewer than ten. V is TRBV7-2 and J is TRBJ2-1, with a possible D match to TRBD2 (7 bases). Looked up from germline, CDR1 is SGHTA and CDR2 is FQGNSA. V was shortened by 2 bases and J by 15 bases, with 14 bases between the two germline ends. This CDR3 spans 12 amino acids. This CDR3 reads CASSLQRGGRFF. The CDR3 bases are TGTGCCAGCAGCTTACAAAGGGGGGGTCGGTTCTTC.

The chain is built from TRBV9 and TRBJ2-1; 8 bases are shared with TRBD2. Germline V gene data show CDR1 as SGDLS and CDR2 as YYNGEE. CDR3 length: 17 residues. V was pared by 0 bases and J by 6 bases, with 11 bases of the junction left unmatched. Here the CDR3 DNA reads TGTGCCAGCAGCGTAGGGGCCCGCGGGGGGACGTTCAATGAGCAGTTCTTC. This gives the protein CASSVGARGGTFNEQFF. Full variable domain (missing parts from reference TRBV9 and TRBJ2-1): DSGVTQTPKHLITATGQRVTLRCSPRSGDLSVYWYQQSLDQGLQFLIQYYNGEERAKGNILERFSAQQFPDLHSELNLSSLELGDSALYFCASSVGARGGTFNEQFFGPGTRLTVL.

The rearrangement uses TRBV10-3 and TRBJ2-3, with 7 nucleotides matching TRBD2. Germline assignment: CDR1 ENHRY and CDR2 SYGVKD. The length of the CDR3 is 13 residues. The V gene end was trimmed by 11 bases and the J gene end by 2 bases; junction bases not matched to a gene: 7. CDR3 DNA: TGTGCCGCTTCTAGCGGTTTCACAGATACGCAGTATTTT. Protein: CAASSGFTDTQYF.

This chain connects TRBV21-1 to TRBJ1-2. TRBV21-1 is a recognized pseudogene. The length of the CDR3 is 15 residues. The CDR3 protein is CASQSSPGTNYGYTF. Here the CDR3 DNA reads TGTGCCAGCCAATCATCCCCCGGTACTAACTATGGCTACACCTTC.

The chain uses TRBV2 and TRBJ2-7; 13 bases are a match to TRBD2. The CDR3 totals 15 residues. Germline loops: CDR1 SNHLY, CDR2 FYNNEI. The V segment lost 6 bases and the J segment 1 base; nucleotides outside the gene matches: 3. In DNA, the CDR3 is TGTGCCAGCAGGCCACTAGCGGGAGGGTCCTACGAGCAGTACTTC. This gives the protein CASRPLAGGSYEQYF.

On this clone itself: At the DNA level, this CDR3 is encoded by other sequences in the same sample as well. Here the CDR3 DNA reads TGTGCCAGCAGCTTGGGCGGGGGGGGGTACAATGAGCAGTTCTTC. Translated: CASSLGGGGYNEQFF. The rearrangement joins TRBV5-6 to TRBJ2-1, with 9 bases fitting TRBD2. Trimming took 0 bases from V and 4 from J; bases not matched to a gene: 2. From germline, CDR1 is SGHDT and CDR2 YYEEEE. The CDR3 is made up of 15 amino acids.

This chain joins TRBV6-1 and TRBJ1-1; 7 bases agree with TRBD1. V dropped 2 bases and J dropped 5; count of bases not matched to a gene: 5. This CDR3 contains 14 residues. Germline V CDR1 and CDR2: MNHNS, SASEGT. The CDR3 nucleotides read TGTGCCAGCAGTGAAAGGGGGCTGGGGACTGAAGCTTTCTTT. Its protein product is CASSERGLGTEAFF.

This clone appeared once. This chain uses TRBV27 with TRBJ2-7, with D perhaps TRBD2 (5 bases). Looked up from germline, CDR1 is MNHEY and CDR2 is SMNVEV (reference sequence). The CDR3 is 14 residues long. V lost 5 bases to trimming and J lost 2 bases, with 13 bases between them. The chain's CDR3 is CASSPTGVPYEQYF. The CDR3 DNA reads TGTGCCAGCAGTCCTACCGGGGTTCCCTACGAGCAGTACTTC.